This entry describes one TCR beta chain. What antigen it recognizes has not been identified. Per-base quality was not reported, and no clone a single base away is much larger than it. The sample comes from a study of CD8 T cells in ankylosing spondylitis (dated by TCRdb to about 2017). Study-level background: The study profiled T cell receptor beta repertoires in healthy donors and ankylosing spondylitis patients to find disease-linked TCR variants. The full study cohort was made up of about two dozen ankylosing spondylitis patients and 108 healthy donors. Peripheral blood samples were taken, and synovial fluid was additionally collected from ankylosing spondylitis patients. Broader findings and caveats from the paper: Some of the motif variants had been reported before in the synovial fluid and blood of reactive arthritis patients, a finding that suggests common disease-initiation mechanisms. Blood from ankylosing spondylitis patients appeared to be characterized by a TCR beta motif made up of seven or eight highly homologous amino acid variants. The disease-linked clones were reported to be significantly enriched in matched synovial fluid samples from ankylosing spondylitis patients. The disease-linked clones had a CD8+ phenotype and were found at relatively low frequencies in peripheral blood.

Sequenced on an Illumina HiSeq 2500. TCR beta libraries were prepared by quantitative 5'-RACE with molecular barcodes. Turning to the authors' computational methods: A new computational method, built on a probabilistic model of VDJ rearrangement, was used to identify disease-linked TCR variants. In TCRdb, the public reads were trimmed at Q25 with fastp and aligned with MiXCR, with productive beta chains retained. Each entry merges the rows of one CDR3 protein and shows their most common DNA and genes. These V and J calls rely on TCRdb rather than the paper's analysis. Present in this sample are fewer than 650,000 distinct CDR3 sequences, about an eighth of which were seen just once. The ten top clones hold approximately 6.3% of the sample. From the cysteine up to the phenylalanine, the CDR3 has a length of 14 residues. Only the CDR3 part of the read is kept: 42 bases, read in frame from the first base. V is pared back by 3 bases and J by 4 bases, with 10 bases lying between the germline termini. In the germline V gene, CDR1 corresponds to SGHRS and CDR2 to YFSETQ.

Sequenced input: blood, either unsorted or a sorted T cell fraction (not recorded which). The chain couples TRBV5-1 to TRBJ2-2; a weak D assignment points to TRBD2 (6 bases agree). This sequence was found in a male donor with ankylosing spondylitis. The nucleotides are TGCGCCAGCAGCTCCCTTAGCGGCACCGGGGAGCTGTTTTTT. It translates to CASSSLSGTGELFF.